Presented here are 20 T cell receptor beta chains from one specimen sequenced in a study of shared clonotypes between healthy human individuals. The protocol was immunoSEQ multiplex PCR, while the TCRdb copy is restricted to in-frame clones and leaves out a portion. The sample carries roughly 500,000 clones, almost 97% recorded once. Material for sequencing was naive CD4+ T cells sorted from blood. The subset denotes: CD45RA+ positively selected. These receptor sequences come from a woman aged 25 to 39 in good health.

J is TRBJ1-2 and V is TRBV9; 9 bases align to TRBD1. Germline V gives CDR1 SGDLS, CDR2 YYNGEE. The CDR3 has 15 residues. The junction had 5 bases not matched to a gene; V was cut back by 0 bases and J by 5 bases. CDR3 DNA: TGTGCCAGCAGCGTAGCTATGGGACAGGGTTATGGCTACACCTTC. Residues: CASSVAMGQGYGYTF.

CDR3 sequence: CASNTAGTSPYEQYF. CDR3 nucleotide sequence: TGTGCCAGCAATACAGCCGGGACCAGCCCATACGAGCAGTACTTC. This chain connects TRBV28 to TRBJ2-7; tentatively, D is TRBD1 or TRBD2 (5 bases each). Germline CDR1 is MDHEN and CDR2 is SYDVKM. Trimming pared 7 bases from V and 4 bases from J, leaving 20 bases between. The CDR3 contains 15 residues.

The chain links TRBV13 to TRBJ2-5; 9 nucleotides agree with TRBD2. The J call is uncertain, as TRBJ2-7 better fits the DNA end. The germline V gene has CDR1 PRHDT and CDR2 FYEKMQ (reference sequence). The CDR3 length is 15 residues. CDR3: CASSFVTSGPYEQYF. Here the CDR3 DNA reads TGTGCCAGCAGCTTTGTGACTAGCGGACCCTACGAGCAGTACTTC.

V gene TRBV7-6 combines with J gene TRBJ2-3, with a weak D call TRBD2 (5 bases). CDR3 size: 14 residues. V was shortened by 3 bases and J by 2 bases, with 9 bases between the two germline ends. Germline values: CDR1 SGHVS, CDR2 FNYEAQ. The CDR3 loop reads CASSLGASTDTQYF. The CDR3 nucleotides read TGTGCCAGCAGCTTGGGAGCTTCCACAGATACGCAGTATTTT.

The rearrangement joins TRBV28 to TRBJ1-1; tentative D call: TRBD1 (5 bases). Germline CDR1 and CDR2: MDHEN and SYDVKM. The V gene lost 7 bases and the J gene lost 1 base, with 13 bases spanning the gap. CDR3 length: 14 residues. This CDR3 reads CASKSGLQNTEAFF. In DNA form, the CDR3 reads TGTGCCAGCAAATCGGGGCTCCAGAACACTGAAGCTTTCTTT.

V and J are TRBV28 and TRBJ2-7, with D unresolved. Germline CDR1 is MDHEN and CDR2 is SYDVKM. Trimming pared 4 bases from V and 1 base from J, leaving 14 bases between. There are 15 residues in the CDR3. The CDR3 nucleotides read TGTGCCAGCAGTTCCAGTCATACCATATCCTACGAGCAGTACTTC. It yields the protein CASSSSHTISYEQYF. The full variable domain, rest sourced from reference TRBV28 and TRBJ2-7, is DVKVTQSSRYLVKRTGEKVFLECVQDMDHENMFWYRQDPGLGLRLIYFSYDVKMKEKGDIPEGYSVSREKKERFSLILESASTNQTSMYLCASSSSHTISYEQYFGPGTRLTVT.

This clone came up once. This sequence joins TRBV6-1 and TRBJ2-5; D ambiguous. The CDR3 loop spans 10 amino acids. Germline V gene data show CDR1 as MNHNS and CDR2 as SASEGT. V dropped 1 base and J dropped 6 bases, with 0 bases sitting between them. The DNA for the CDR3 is TGTGCCAGCAGTGAAGAGACCCAGTACTTC. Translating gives CASSEETQYF.

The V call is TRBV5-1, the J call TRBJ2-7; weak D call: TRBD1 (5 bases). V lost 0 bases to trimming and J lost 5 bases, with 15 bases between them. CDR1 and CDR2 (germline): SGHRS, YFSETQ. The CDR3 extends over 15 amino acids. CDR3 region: CASSLVGQSPHEQYF. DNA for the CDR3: TGCGCCAGCAGCTTGGTGGGGCAGTCCCCCCACGAGCAGTACTTC.

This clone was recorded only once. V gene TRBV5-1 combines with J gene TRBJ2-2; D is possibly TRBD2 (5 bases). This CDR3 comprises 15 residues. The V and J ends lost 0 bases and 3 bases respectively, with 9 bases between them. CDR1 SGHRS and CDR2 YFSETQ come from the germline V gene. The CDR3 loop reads CASSLATRDTGELFF. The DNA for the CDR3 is TGCGCCAGCAGCTTGGCCACGAGGGACACCGGGGAGCTGTTTTTT.

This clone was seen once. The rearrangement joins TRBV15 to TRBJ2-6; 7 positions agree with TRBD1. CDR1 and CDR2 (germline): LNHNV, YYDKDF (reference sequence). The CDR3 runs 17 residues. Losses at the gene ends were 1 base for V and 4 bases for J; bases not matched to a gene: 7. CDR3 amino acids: CATSRAVTGRGANVLTF. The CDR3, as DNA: TGTGCCACCAGCAGAGCCGTGACAGGGCGAGGGGCCAACGTCCTGACTTTC.

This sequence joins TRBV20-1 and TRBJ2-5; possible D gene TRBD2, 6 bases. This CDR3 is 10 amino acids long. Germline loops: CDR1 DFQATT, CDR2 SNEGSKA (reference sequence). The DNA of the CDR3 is TGCGGAGGGACGGTGGAGACCCAGTACTTC. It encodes CGGTVETQYF.

CDR3 residues: CASSKAGVRTQYF. CDR3 coding DNA: TGTGCCAGCAGCAAAGCAGGGGTCAGGACCCAGTACTTC. The chain recombines TRBV21-1 with TRBJ2-5; the table names TRBD1, a call not compared with the DNA. TRBV21-1 is marked as a pseudogene. This CDR3 region has 13 residues.

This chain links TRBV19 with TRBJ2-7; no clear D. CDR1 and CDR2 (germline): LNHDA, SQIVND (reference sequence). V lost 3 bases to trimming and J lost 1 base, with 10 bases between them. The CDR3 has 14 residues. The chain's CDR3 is CASSIGGRSYEQYF. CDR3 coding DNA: TGTGCCAGTAGTATTGGCGGCAGATCCTACGAGCAGTACTTC.

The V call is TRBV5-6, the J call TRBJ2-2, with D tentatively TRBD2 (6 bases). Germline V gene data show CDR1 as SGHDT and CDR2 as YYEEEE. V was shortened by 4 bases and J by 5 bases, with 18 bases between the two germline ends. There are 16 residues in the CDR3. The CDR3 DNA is TGTGCCAGCAGCCAAAACCGGGTAGGGAGGACCGGGGAGCTGTTTTTT. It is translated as CASSQNRVGRTGELFF.

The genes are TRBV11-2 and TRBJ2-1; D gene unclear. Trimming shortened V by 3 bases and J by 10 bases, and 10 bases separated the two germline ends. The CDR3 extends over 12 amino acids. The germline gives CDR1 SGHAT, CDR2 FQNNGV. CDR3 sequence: CASSFGPAEQFF. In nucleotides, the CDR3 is TGTGCCAGCAGCTTCGGACCCGCAGAGCAGTTCTTC.

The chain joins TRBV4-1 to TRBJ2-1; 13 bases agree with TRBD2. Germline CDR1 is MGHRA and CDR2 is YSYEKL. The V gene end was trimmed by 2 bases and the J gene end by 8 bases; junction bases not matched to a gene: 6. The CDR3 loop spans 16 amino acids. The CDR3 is CASSQPGLAGDYEQFF. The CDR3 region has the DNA TGCGCCAGCAGCCAACCCGGACTAGCGGGAGACTATGAGCAGTTCTTC.

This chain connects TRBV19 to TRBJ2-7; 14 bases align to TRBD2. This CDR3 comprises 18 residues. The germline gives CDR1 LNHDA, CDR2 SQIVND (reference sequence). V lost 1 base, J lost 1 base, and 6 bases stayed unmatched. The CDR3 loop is CASSIAGLAGAGSYEQYF. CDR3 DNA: TGTGCCAGTAGTATAGCGGGACTAGCGGGAGCCGGATCCTACGAGCAGTACTTC.

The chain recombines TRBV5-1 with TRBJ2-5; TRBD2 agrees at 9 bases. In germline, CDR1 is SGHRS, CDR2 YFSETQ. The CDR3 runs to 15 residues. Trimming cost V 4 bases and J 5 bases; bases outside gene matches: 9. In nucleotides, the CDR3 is TGCGCCAGCAGCATTGCGGGACTAGCTCCCGAGACCCAGTACTTC. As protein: CASSIAGLAPETQYF. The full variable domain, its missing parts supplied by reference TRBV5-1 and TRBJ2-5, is KAGVTQTPRYLIKTRGQQVTLSCSPISGHRSVSWYQQTPGQGLQFLFEYFSETQRNKGNFPGRFSGRQFSNSRSEMNVSTLELGDSALYLCASSIAGLAPETQYFGPGTRLLVL.

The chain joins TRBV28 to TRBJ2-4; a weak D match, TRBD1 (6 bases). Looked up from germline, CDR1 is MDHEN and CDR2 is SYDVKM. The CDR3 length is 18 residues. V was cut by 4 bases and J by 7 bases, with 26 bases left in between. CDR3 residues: CASSSIRSLKTRGNIQYF. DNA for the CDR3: TGTGCCAGCAGTTCGATCAGATCCCTTAAAACAAGGGGGAACATTCAGTACTTC.

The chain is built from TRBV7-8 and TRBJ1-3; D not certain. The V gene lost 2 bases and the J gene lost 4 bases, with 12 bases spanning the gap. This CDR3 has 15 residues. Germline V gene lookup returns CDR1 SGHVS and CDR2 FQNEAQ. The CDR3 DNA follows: TGTGCCAGCAGCTTAATTTTGTCGGGGGGAAACACCATATATTTT. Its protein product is CASSLILSGGNTIYF.